This T cell receptor (beta chain) was found in a study of blood T cell repertoires in COVID-19. Overall study: COVID-19 samples, acute and convalescent, were from the United States, Italy and Spain. Sources were T cells, B-cell-depleted T cells, or PBMCs; the material itself was cDNA or gDNA.

V lost 6 bases and J 0 bases, leaving 15 bases between the germline ends. Germline lookup yields CDR1 SEHNR and CDR2 FQNEAQ (reference sequence). CDR3 length: 17 amino acids. Per the original data handling: Cell counts per sample came from amplifying reference gene primers. Assay: immunoSEQ multiplex PCR; the TCRdb copy retains only in-frame clones and omits some. V, J and clone size derive from that table, while D and trimming were established from the DNA sequence. The sample gives about 120,000 clones, roughly 84% of which show up once; more than 0.9% is in the top ten. This receptor was taken from an elderly woman with acute or convalescent COVID-19. V usage is TRBV7-9 and J usage is TRBJ2-6; D is unresolved. Sample: peripheral blood. The CDR3 reads CASSFLILSSGANVLTF. The CDR3 DNA reads TGTGCCAGCAGTTTTTTAATCCTAAGCTCTGGGGCCAACGTCCTGACTTTC.